This TCR beta chain was identified in a study of blood T cells in healthy people across ages. This clonotype has only a few counts. The CDR3 is 15 amino acids. Germline CDR1 and CDR2: MDHEN and SYDVKM. Trimming took off 7 bases at V and 5 bases at J, with 18 bases between the two ends. Alongside a J-beta primer mix, a sample-barcoded 5' primer served in a second PCR lasting roughly 7 to 11 cycles. TCRdb fed the 5' RACE reads into MiXCR, producing one record per CDR3 protein. The table lists approximately 1.5 million distinct CDR3 sequences, approximately 43% of them singletons. The source is a woman between 18 and 30 years old in good health. Sequencing was done on a sample of blood. The chain recombines TRBV28 with TRBJ2-1, with a weak D call TRBD2 (7 bases). CDR3: CASTPRGGTNNEQFF. The CDR3 DNA reads TGTGCCAGCACCCCCCGAGGGGGGACTAACAATGAGCAGTTCTTC. The full variable domain, its missing parts supplied by reference TRBV28 and TRBJ2-1, is DVKVTQSSRYLVKRTGEKVFLECVQDMDHENMFWYRQDPGLGLRLIYFSYDVKMKEKGDIPEGYSVSREKKERFSLILESASTNQTSMYLCASTPRGGTNNEQFFGPGTRLTVL.